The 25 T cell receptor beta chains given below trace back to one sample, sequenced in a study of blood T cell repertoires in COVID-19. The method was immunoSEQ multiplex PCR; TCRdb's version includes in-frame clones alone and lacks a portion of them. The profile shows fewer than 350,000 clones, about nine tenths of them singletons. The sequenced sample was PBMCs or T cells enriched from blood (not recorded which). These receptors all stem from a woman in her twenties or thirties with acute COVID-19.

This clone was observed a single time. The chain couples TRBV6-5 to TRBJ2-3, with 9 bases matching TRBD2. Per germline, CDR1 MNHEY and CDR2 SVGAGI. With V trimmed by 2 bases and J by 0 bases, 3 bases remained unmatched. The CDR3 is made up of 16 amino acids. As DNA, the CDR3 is TGTGCCAGCAGTTACAGACTAGCGGCTAGCACAGATACGCAGTATTTT. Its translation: CASSYRLAASTDTQYF.

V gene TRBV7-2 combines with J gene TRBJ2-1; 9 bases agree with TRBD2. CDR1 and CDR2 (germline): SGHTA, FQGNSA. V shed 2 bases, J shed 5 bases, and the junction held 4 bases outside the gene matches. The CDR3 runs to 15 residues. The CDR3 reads CASSLRASGDNEQFF. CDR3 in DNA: TGTGCCAGCAGCTTAAGGGCTAGCGGGGACAATGAGCAGTTCTTC.

The CDR3 DNA reads TGTGCCAGCAGTTTCAGGTTTCTGGAGACCCAGTACTTC. It encodes CASSFRFLETQYF. The rearrangement joins TRBV28 to TRBJ2-5; the D is unclear. The CDR3 has 13 residues. Trimming removed 3 bases at V and 5 bases at J, with 10 bases between. Germline assignment: CDR1 MDHEN and CDR2 SYDVKM.

The CDR3 DNA follows: TGTGCCAGCAGTTTATCCGGGACTATATACAATGAGCAGTTCTTC. Protein: CASSLSGTIYNEQFF. V and J are TRBV27 and TRBJ2-1; TRBD2 aligns across 7 bases. The CDR3 extends over 15 amino acids. Trimming removed 0 bases from V and 4 bases from J; junction bases left unmatched: 3. Germline CDR1 and CDR2: MNHEY and SMNVEV (reference sequence).

The CDR3 DNA reads as TGTGCCAGCAGCCAATGGCAGAACTCCTACGAGCAGTACTTC. Amino acid sequence: CASSQWQNSYEQYF. J is TRBJ2-7 and V is TRBV3-1 (or the pseudogene TRBV3-2); unclear D gene. This CDR3 spans 14 amino acids. V lost 2 bases, J lost 0 bases, and 8 bases lay in between. The germline V gene has CDR1 LGHDT and CDR2 YNNKEL (reference sequence).

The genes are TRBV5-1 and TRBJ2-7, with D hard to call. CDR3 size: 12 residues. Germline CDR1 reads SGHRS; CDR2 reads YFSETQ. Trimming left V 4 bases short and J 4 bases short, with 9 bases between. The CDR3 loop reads CASSQTPYEQYF. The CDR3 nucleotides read TGCGCCAGCAGCCAGACTCCTTACGAGCAGTACTTC.

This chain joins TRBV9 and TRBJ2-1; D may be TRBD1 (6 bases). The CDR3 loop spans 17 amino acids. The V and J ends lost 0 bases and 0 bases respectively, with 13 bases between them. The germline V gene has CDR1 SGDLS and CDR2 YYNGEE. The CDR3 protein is CASSVVGTYPSYNEQFF. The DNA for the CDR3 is TGTGCCAGCAGCGTAGTTGGGACATACCCCTCCTACAATGAGCAGTTCTTC.

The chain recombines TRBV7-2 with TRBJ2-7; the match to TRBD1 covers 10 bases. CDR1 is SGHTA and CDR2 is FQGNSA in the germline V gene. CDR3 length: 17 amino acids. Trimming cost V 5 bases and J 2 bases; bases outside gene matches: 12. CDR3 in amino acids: CASSHGTGDYTTYEQYF. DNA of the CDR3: TGTGCCAGCAGCCACGGGACAGGGGATTACACGACCTACGAGCAGTACTTC.

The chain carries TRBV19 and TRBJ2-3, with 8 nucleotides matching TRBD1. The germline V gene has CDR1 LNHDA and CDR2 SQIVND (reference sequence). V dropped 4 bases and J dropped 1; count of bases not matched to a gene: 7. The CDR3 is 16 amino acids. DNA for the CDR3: TGTGCCAGTAGTACGACAGGGGTCGGAGGCACAGATACGCAGTATTTT. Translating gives CASSTTGVGGTDTQYF.

CDR3: CASNLDRGRNEQFF. For the CDR3, the DNA is TGTGCCAGCAATCTGGACAGGGGGAGAAATGAGCAGTTCTTC. This chain connects TRBV2 to TRBJ2-1; 10 bases fit TRBD1. The germline V gene encodes CDR1 SNHLY and CDR2 FYNNEI. Unmatched junction bases numbered 7, after V lost 7 bases and J lost 7 bases. The CDR3 spans 14 residues.

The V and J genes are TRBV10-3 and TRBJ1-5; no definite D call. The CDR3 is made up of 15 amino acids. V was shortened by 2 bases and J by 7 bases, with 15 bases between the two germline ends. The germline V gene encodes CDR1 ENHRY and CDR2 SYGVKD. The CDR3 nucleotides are TGTGCCATCAGTGAGAGTCGGGGTGAAAACCAGCCCCAGCATTTT. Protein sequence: CAISESRGENQPQHF.

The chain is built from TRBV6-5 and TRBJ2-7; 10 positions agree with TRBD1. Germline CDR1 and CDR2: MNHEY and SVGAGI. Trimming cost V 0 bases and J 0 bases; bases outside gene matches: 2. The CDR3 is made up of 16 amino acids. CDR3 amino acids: CASSYSGQGSSYEQYF. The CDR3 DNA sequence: TGTGCCAGCAGTTACTCGGGACAGGGGAGCTCCTACGAGCAGTACTTC.

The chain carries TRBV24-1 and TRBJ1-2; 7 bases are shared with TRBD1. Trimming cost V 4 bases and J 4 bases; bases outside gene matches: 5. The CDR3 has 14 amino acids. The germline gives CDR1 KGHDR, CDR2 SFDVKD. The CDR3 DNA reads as TGTGCCACCAGTGAGTCGACAGGGCCCTATGGCTACACCTTC. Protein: CATSESTGPYGYTF.

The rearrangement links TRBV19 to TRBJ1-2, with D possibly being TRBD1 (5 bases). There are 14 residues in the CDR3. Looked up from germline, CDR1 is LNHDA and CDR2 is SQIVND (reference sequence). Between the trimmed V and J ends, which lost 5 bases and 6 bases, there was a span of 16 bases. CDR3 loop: CASSSGRRGDGYTF. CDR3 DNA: TGTGCCAGTAGTTCAGGCAGGAGGGGAGATGGCTACACCTTC. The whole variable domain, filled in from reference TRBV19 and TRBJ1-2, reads DGGITQSPKYLFRKEGQNVTLSCEQNLNHDAMYWYRQDPGQGLRLIYYSQIVNDFQKGDIAEGYSVSREKKESFPLTVTSAQKNPTAFYLCASSSGRRGDGYTFGSGTRLTVV.

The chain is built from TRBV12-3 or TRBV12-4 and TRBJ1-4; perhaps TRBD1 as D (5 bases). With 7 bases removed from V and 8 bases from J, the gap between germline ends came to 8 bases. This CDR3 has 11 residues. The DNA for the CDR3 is TGTGCCAGCACCCGGGGGGAAAAACTGTTTTTT. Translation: CASTRGEKLFF.

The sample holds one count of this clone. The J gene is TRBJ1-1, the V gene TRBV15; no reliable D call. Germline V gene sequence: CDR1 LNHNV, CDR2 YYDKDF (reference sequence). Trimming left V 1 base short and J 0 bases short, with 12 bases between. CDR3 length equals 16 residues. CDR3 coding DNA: TGTGCCACCAGCAGAGGGCTGGAGATCGTGAACACTGAAGCTTTCTTT. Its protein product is CATSRGLEIVNTEAFF.

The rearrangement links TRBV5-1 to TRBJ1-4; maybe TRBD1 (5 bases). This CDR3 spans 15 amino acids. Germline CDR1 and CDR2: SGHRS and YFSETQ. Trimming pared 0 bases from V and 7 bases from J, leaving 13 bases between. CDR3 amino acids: CASSLGSQQGEKLFF. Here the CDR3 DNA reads TGCGCCAGCAGCTTGGGGTCCCAGCAGGGTGAAAAACTGTTTTTT. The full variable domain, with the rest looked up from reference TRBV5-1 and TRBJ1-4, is KAGVTQTPRYLIKTRGQQVTLSCSPISGHRSVSWYQQTPGQGLQFLFEYFSETQRNKGNFPGRFSGRQFSNSRSEMNVSTLELGDSALYLCASSLGSQQGEKLFFGSGTQLSVL.

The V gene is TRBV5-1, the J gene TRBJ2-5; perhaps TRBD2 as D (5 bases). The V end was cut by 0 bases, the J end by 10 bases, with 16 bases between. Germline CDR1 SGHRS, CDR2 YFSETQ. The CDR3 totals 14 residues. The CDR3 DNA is TGCGCCAGCAGCTTGGGAGCGGAGGTGCCCATCCAGTACTTC. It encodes CASSLGAEVPIQYF.

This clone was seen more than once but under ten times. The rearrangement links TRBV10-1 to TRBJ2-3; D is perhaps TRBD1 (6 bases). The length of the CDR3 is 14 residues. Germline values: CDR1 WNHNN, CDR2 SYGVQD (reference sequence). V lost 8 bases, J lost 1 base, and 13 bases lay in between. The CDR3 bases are TGCGCCAGCCGAACCGGGACACGCACAGATACGCAGTATTTT. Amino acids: CASRTGTRTDTQYF.

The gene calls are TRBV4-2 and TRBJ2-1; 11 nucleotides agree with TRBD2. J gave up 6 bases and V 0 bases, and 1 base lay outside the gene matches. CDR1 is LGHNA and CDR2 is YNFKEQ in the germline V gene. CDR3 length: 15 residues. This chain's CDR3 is CASSQDLAGGNEQFF. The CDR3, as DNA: TGTGCCAGCAGCCAAGATCTAGCGGGAGGCAATGAGCAGTTCTTC.

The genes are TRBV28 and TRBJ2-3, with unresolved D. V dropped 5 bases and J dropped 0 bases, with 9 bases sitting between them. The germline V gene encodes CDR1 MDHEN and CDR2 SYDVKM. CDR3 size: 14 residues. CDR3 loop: CASSPAGSTDTQYF. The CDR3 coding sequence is TGTGCCAGCAGTCCCGCCGGGAGCACAGATACGCAGTATTTT. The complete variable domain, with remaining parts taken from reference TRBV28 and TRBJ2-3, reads DVKVTQSSRYLVKRTGEKVFLECVQDMDHENMFWYRQDPGLGLRLIYFSYDVKMKEKGDIPEGYSVSREKKERFSLILESASTNQTSMYLCASSPAGSTDTQYFGPGTRLTVL.

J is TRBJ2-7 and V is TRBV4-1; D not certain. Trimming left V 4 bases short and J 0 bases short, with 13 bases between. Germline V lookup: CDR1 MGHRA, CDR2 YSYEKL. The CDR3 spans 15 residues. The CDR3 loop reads CASSLLLLSSYEQYF. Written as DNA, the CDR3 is TGCGCCAGCAGCCTCCTCCTCCTAAGCTCCTACGAGCAGTACTTC.

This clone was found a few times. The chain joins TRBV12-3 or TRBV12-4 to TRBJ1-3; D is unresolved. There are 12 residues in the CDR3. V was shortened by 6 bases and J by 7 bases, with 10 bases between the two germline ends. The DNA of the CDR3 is TGTGCCAGCAGGCGGGAAGACAACACCATATATTTT. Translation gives CASRREDNTIYF.

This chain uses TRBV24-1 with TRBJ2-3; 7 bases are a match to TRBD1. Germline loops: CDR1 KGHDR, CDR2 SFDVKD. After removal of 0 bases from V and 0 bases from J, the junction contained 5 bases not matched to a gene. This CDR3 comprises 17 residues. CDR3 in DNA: TGTGCCACCAGTGATTTGACAGGGGAAGTTAGCACAGATACGCAGTATTTT. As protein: CATSDLTGEVSTDTQYF.

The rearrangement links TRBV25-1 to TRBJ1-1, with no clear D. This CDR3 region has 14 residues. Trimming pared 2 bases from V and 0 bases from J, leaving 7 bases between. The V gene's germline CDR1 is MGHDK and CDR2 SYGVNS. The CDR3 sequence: CASSETVMNTEAFF. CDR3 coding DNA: TGTGCCAGCAGTGAAACAGTTATGAACACTGAAGCTTTCTTT.